These T cell receptor beta chains were read from a single sample in a study of cytomegalovirus exposure and HLA in healthy donors. TCRdb's copy holds only in-frame clones and misses some; the assay was immunoSEQ multiplex PCR. The data show around 160,000 clones, with about three quarters seen just once and about an eighth held by the top ten. Sequencing input: PBMCs. All receptors come from a man in his fifties in good health and CMV-seropositive. Both conserved end residues are trimmed from each CDR3. A row's size may be missing; if present it is once, few, many or a size class.

v_gene: TRBV6-1
abundance: NA
CDR3aa: ASSFDRGDTQY

v_gene: TRBV7-9
abundance: NA
CDR3aa: ASSFGQGSGYT

v_gene: TRBV27
abundance: NA
CDR3aa: ASSPGLAGGPGQY

v_gene: TRBV6-5
abundance: few
CDR3aa: ASSYRRGRYEQY

v_gene: TRBV9
abundance: NA
CDR3aa: ASSERGEPYNEQF

v_gene: TRBV28
abundance: NA
CDR3aa: ASSIRGAGYGYT

v_gene: TRBV4-2
abundance: NA
CDR3aa: ASSPLVEKLF

v_gene: TRBV5-6
abundance: NA
CDR3aa: ASSSRQGFNQPQH

v_gene: TRBV28
abundance: NA
CDR3aa: ASSLSTGVYSNQPQH

v_gene: TRBV4-1
abundance: NA
CDR3aa: ASSQDNRRQLTGELF

v_gene: TRBV18
abundance: NA
CDR3aa: ASSPPRGANYGYT

v_gene: TRBV10-3
abundance: NA
CDR3aa: AISGLAGAYNEQF

v_gene: TRBV6-1
abundance: NA
CDR3aa: ANSPDRVYTGELF

v_gene: TRBV7-6
abundance: NA
CDR3aa: ASTLASGGPTDTQY

v_gene: TRBV5-1
abundance: NA
CDR3aa: ASSPGTITDTQY

v_gene: TRBV15
abundance: NA
CDR3aa: ATSRERTETGELF

v_gene: TRBV28
abundance: NA
CDR3aa: ASSPLSVPLSTDTQY

v_gene: TRBV19
abundance: NA
CDR3aa: ASSPVGTPRSYSNQPQH

v_gene: TRBV11-2
abundance: NA
CDR3aa: ASSLDPGLNSPLH

v_gene: TRBV4-2
abundance: few
CDR3aa: ASSQDRRPSGGTDTQY

v_gene: TRBV28
abundance: once
CDR3aa: ASSLNDRGRQF

v_gene: TRBV6-5
abundance: NA
CDR3aa: ASRGQGNQPQH

v_gene: TRBV6-6
abundance: NA
CDR3aa: ASNQGGQGDTGELF

v_gene: TRBV6-5
abundance: NA
CDR3aa: ASGYSTNSPLH

v_gene: TRBV13
abundance: NA
CDR3aa: ASSSLSGGASYEQY

v_gene: TRBV27
abundance: once
CDR3aa: ASSLGRNTEAF

v_gene: TRBV7-2
abundance: NA
CDR3aa: ASSPDLLAGGLGEQY

v_gene: TRBV21-1
abundance: once
CDR3aa: ASSKEDRGPSSTDTQY

v_gene: TRBV9
abundance: few
CDR3aa: ASSPRGGEAGANVLT

v_gene: TRBV5-1
abundance: once
CDR3aa: ASSLVGRGPDTQY

v_gene: TRBV4-2
abundance: NA
CDR3aa: ASSQDRATYNEQF